This T cell receptor (beta chain) was sequenced during a study of beta chain features in type 1 diabetes. About the study: Healthy donors and patients showed comparable age, gender and cell yields.

Study-level findings and limits: The study found moderately but significantly shorter TCRB CDR3s in all four CD4+ subsets of Type 1 diabetes patients.

The isolated RNA, all of it, was reverse transcribed, so expressed TCRB transcripts were what got sequenced. The protocol was immunoSEQ multiplex PCR, while the TCRdb copy is restricted to in-frame clones and leaves out a portion. The data contain over 600,000 clones, 12% of them singletons. Germline V gives CDR1 SGHRS, CDR2 YFSETQ. The CDR3 is made up of 16 amino acids. Trimming stripped 1 base from V and 0 bases from J, with 14 bases between. Concerning this clone: The antigen is undetermined.

The chain links TRBV5-1 to TRBJ2-7, with D perhaps matching TRBD1 (5 bases). Sequencing input: naive CD4+ T cells from blood. This receptor was taken from a man aged 25 to 40 with type 1 diabetes. The DNA for the CDR3 is TGCGCCAGCAGCTTGAGGGGCCACGGCAGCTCCTACGAGCAGTACTTC. It yields the protein CASSLRGHGSSYEQYF.